This passage covers 14 T cell receptor beta chains from one sample sequenced in a study of neurological immune-mediated disorders. In TCRdb, the 5' RACE reads were re-called with MiXCR into one record per CDR3 protein. In the table there are fewer than 50,000 distinct CDR3 sequences, approximately 14% of which are singletons. The sample consisted of CD4+ T cells from blood. These TCRs come from a woman aged 55-69 years with HTLV-1-associated myelopathy (HAM/TSP).

This clonotype showed up many times. The chain recombines TRBV5-1 with TRBJ2-3; D ambiguous. CDR1 SGHRS and CDR2 YFSETQ come from the germline V gene. Trimming stripped 4 bases from V and 1 base from J, with 16 bases between. The CDR3 spans 16 residues. In nucleotides, the CDR3 is TGCGCCAGCAGCGAAGCACGGTCCCCGGGCACAGATACGCAGTATTTT. This codes for CASSEARSPGTDTQYF.

This clonotype was counted at least ten times. The chain couples TRBV20-1 to TRBJ2-3; no firm D call. Trimming removed 0 bases at V and 4 bases at J, with 8 bases between. The CDR3 covers 13 residues. Germline-derived CDR1 and CDR2 are DFQATT and SNEGSKA (reference sequence). CDR3 sequence (DNA): TGCAGTGCTAGAGATCCACGGGCAGATACGCAGTATTTT. Encoded protein: CSARDPRADTQYF.

Note on this clonotype: An end of the junction differs from the germline gene, which may be a read error. V usage is TRBV7-6 and J usage is TRBJ2-3; D remains unclear. Germline loops: CDR1 SGHVS, CDR2 FNYEAQ. The CDR3 spans 13 residues. The CDR3 spells CASSFPPTYTQYF. The CDR3 nucleotides are TGTGCCAGCAGCTTCCCCCCTACATATACTCAGTATTTT.

The chain employs TRBV20-1 and TRBJ2-1, with D maybe TRBD1 (6 bases). The CDR3 length is 14 residues. Germline V gene lookup returns CDR1 DFQATT and CDR2 SNEGSKA (reference sequence). Trimming removed 0 bases at V and 7 bases at J, with 13 bases between. The CDR3 DNA sequence: TGCAGTGCTAGAGATGGGTACAGGGCAAATGAGCAGTTCTTC. Translating it yields CSARDGYRANEQFF.

This clonotype was seen at least ten times. This sequence joins TRBV5-6 and TRBJ1-6; D remains unclear. Trimming took off 3 bases at V and 0 bases at J, with 10 bases between the two ends. Per the germline V gene, CDR1 is SGHDT and CDR2 is YYEEEE. This CDR3 has 16 residues. The DNA of the CDR3 is TGTGCCAGCAGCTCGGCCGTGAGCTCCTATAATTCACCCCTCCACTTT. It codes for CASSSAVSSYNSPLHF.

This clonotype was seen at least ten times. This chain joins TRBV3-1 and TRBJ2-4, with D perhaps TRBD2 (6 bases). V dropped 0 bases and J dropped 9 bases, with 21 bases sitting between them. Looked up from germline, CDR1 is LGHDT and CDR2 is YNNKEL (reference sequence). The CDR3 extends over 17 amino acids. In nucleotides, the CDR3 is TGTGCCAGCAGCCAAGATTTTGTCGGTGGGGGGAATGGCATTCAGTACTTC. This codes for CASSQDFVGGGNGIQYF.

This clonotype was seen ten or more times. The CDR3: CATSRVFQGVTEAFF. Here the CDR3 DNA reads TGTGCCACCAGCAGAGTGTTTCAGGGGGTAACTGAAGCTTTCTTT. The chain carries TRBV15 and TRBJ1-1, with 7 bases identical to TRBD1. The CDR3 is 15 amino acids. Per the germline V gene, CDR1 is LNHNV and CDR2 is YYDKDF (reference sequence). V was pared by 1 base and J by 5 bases, with 7 bases of the junction left unmatched. The full variable domain, rest sourced from reference TRBV15 and TRBJ1-1, is DAMVIQNPRYQVTQFGKPVTLSCSQTLNHNVMYWYQQKSSQAPKLLFHYYDKDFNNEADTPDNFQSRRPNTSFCFLDIRSPGLGDTAMYLCATSRVFQGVTEAFFGQGTRLTVV.

This clonotype was seen at least ten times. The chain couples TRBV5-1 to TRBJ1-1; 7 positions agree with TRBD1. Germline trimming cut 4 bases from V and 0 bases from J; bases unmatched to any gene: 3. The CDR3 length is 14 residues. Germline V gene sequence: CDR1 SGHRS, CDR2 YFSETQ. In DNA form, the CDR3 reads TGCGCCAGCAGCGCCGGGACAGTGAACACTGAAGCTTTCTTT. Protein sequence: CASSAGTVNTEAFF.

This clonotype was seen at least ten times. The gene calls are TRBV6-5 and TRBJ2-7, with D possibly called TRBD1 or TRBD2 (5 bases each). CDR3 length: 13 amino acids. V was trimmed by 2 bases and J by 1 base, leaving 6 bases between them. Germline CDR1 and CDR2: MNHEY and SVGAGI. The CDR3 nucleotides read TGTGCCAGCAGTTACGGGGGTTCCTACGAGCAGTACTTC. Its translation is CASSYGGSYEQYF.

This clonotype was observed many times. This chain uses TRBV20-1 with TRBJ2-1; TRBD1 matches 8 bases. Germline values: CDR1 DFQATT, CDR2 SNEGSKA (reference sequence). The CDR3 sequence is 14 residues long. Trimming removed 2 bases from V and 1 base from J; junction bases left unmatched: 1. The CDR3 loop is CSARRQGSYNEQFF. The CDR3 bases are TGCAGTGCTAGACGACAGGGGTCCTACAATGAGCAGTTCTTC.

Many counts were recorded for this clonotype. The chain is built from TRBV20-1 and TRBJ1-2; D not resolved. V was pared by 2 bases and J by 4 bases, with 8 bases between. Germline V lookup: CDR1 DFQATT, CDR2 SNEGSKA (reference sequence). This CDR3 region has 12 residues. CDR3 region: CSARIGSYGYTF. In DNA form, the CDR3 reads TGCAGTGCTAGAATAGGGAGCTATGGCTACACCTTC.

This clonotype was counted many times. CDR3 nucleotide sequence: TGCGCCAGCAGCTTCGAACTAGCGGGGGGAGAGCTGTTTTTT. It specifies CASSFELAGGELFF. The V call is TRBV5-1, the J call TRBJ2-2; 12 bases fit TRBD2. V lost 2 bases and J lost 11; bases outside the gene matches: 4. Germline loops: CDR1 SGHRS, CDR2 YFSETQ. There are 14 residues in the CDR3. Full variable domain (missing parts from reference TRBV5-1 and TRBJ2-2): KAGVTQTPRYLIKTRGQQVTLSCSPISGHRSVSWYQQTPGQGLQFLFEYFSETQRNKGNFPGRFSGRQFSNSRSEMNVSTLELGDSALYLCASSFELAGGELFFGEGSRLTVL.

This clonotype showed up many times. The CDR3 is CSVVLWGQGNEKLFF. CDR3 coding DNA: TGCAGCGTTGTCCTCTGGGGACAGGGGAATGAAAAACTGTTTTTT. The chain joins TRBV29-1 to TRBJ1-4, with TRBD1 matching 10 bases. In germline, CDR1 is SQVTM, CDR2 ANQGSEA. This CDR3 is 15 amino acids long. The J segment lost 5 bases and the V segment lost 4 bases, leaving 7 bases of the junction unmatched.

This clonotype showed up many times. The V gene is TRBV30, the J gene TRBJ1-2; TRBD1 is a possible D gene (5 bases). Looked up from germline, CDR1 is GTSNPN and CDR2 is SVGIG (reference sequence). Trimming removed 0 bases from V and 8 bases from J, with 22 bases in between. There are 16 residues in the CDR3. For the CDR3, the DNA is TGTGCCTGGAGTGTACCGTCGAGGCGGGGCAATCGGGGCTACACCTTC. Protein product: CAWSVPSRRGNRGYTF.